Reported below is one T cell receptor (beta chain). Its antigen remains unidentified. A marrow graft followed busulfan-fludarabine conditioning, with cyclophosphamide on days +3 and +4. The table came from immunoSEQ multiplex PCR; TCRdb's copy has only in-frame clones and leaves some out. The profile shows over 9,000 clones, 80% to 90% of them singletons. The germline V gene encodes CDR1 LGHNA and CDR2 YNFKEQ. The CDR3 sequence is 13 residues long. V lost 4 bases and J lost 1, with 7 bases in between. This sample is drawn from a study of T cells after posttransplantation cyclophosphamide. Regarding the study as a whole: After PTCy, TRB diversity resembled that of CNI/methotrexate controls. Blood and skin or GI T cell repertoires showed limited TRB overlap.

The sequenced sample was PBMCs, obtained after allogeneic stem cell transplant with posttransplant cyclophosphamide. This receptor was obtained from a female patient aged 45-65 years who received an allogeneic stem cell transplant from a related donor, was CMV-positive, and had no GVHD. The T cells may come from the graft donor. The V call is TRBV4-2, the J call TRBJ1-1; no reliable D call. In DNA, the CDR3 is TGTGCCAGCAGCCCCACGGGGAACACTGAAGCTTTCTTT. Translating gives CASSPTGNTEAFF.